This TCR beta chain was captured by sequencing in a study of T cells after somatic rescue of genetic block. Profiling relied on immunoSEQ multiplex PCR, and the TCRdb table lists in-frame clones only, not all of them. The sample lists 10,000 to 15,000 clones; roughly 73% were seen once. This clonotype was obtained from a boy aged 5 to 17. The material sequenced was peripheral blood mononuclear cells (PBMCs).

The CDR3 DNA follows: TGCGCCAGCACCCCAAGGAAGGCAGGGGGGACCTACGAGCAGTACTTC. Translating it yields CASTPRKAGGTYEQYF. J is TRBJ2-7 and V is TRBV5-1, with TRBD1 as a possible D gene (7 bases). CDR3 size: 16 residues. V lost 6 bases and J lost 2, with 21 bases in between. The germline V gene encodes CDR1 SGHRS and CDR2 YFSETQ.